This T cell receptor (beta chain) stems from a study of cytomegalovirus exposure and HLA in healthy donors. Study background: There were some 380 genotyped donors. Of these, 81% fell in the genetic ancestry cluster associated with self-reported Caucasian donors. Study results and caveats: Among donors in an Asian-associated ancestry cluster, a later analysis reportedly found fewer N-insertions than the roughly 610-donor mean. Researchers reported from a later analysis that most CMV-associated TCR beta chains appeared HLA-restricted.

Everyone who donated was a healthy bone marrow donor. This clone was detected only a few times. Its specificity is unknown. PCR involved 60 Vbeta and 13 Jbeta primers. Profiling relied on immunoSEQ multiplex PCR, and the TCRdb table lists in-frame clones only, not all of them. The sample carries some 120,000 clones, approximately 8.8% recorded once. Trimming took 6 bases from V and 2 from J, leaving 8 bases between them. Germline values: CDR1 MDHEN, CDR2 SYDVKM. The CDR3 covers 13 residues. Specimen: PBMCs. The chain combines TRBV28 with TRBJ1-5, with D unclear. This TCR was sampled from a man aged 40-50 years in good health and CMV-seronegative. The CDR3 region is CASRIRGNQPQHF. The CDR3 region has the DNA TGTGCCAGCAGAATCCGGGGCAATCAGCCCCAGCATTTT.